The 16 T cell receptor beta chains in this list originate from one sample, sequenced in a study of blood T cell repertoires in COVID-19. Sequencing was performed with immunoSEQ multiplex PCR; in TCRdb, only in-frame clones are kept and a portion is missing. The sample holds 300,000 to 450,000 clones, roughly 90% seen once. The specimen was PBMCs or T cells enriched from blood (not recorded which). Source of these receptors: a woman under 40 who had recovered from COVID-19.

The rearrangement uses TRBV24-1 and TRBJ2-1; 8 bases fit TRBD1. The V segment lost 1 base and the J segment 0 bases; nucleotides outside the gene matches: 7. The CDR3 has 18 residues. The germline gives CDR1 KGHDR, CDR2 SFDVKD. CDR3 sequence (DNA): TGTGCCACCAGTGATTTACAAGACAGGGGAAGCTCCTACAATGAGCAGTTCTTC. Amino acid sequence: CATSDLQDRGSSYNEQFF.

The gene calls are TRBV10-3 and TRBJ2-3; the D is unclear. CDR1 and CDR2 (germline): ENHRY, SYGVKD. The CDR3 contains 14 residues. Trimming removed 4 bases from V and 0 bases from J, with 8 bases in between. The CDR3 DNA follows: TGTGCCATCAGTGGCAGTACCAGCACAGATACGCAGTATTTT. This gives the protein CAISGSTSTDTQYF.

The chain uses TRBV28 and TRBJ1-2, with D possibly TRBD1 on 6 matching bases. V was trimmed by 6 bases and J by 10 bases, leaving 21 bases between them. This CDR3 has 14 residues. CDR1 is MDHEN, CDR2 SYDVKM, per germline. CDR3 sequence: CASSNAGTKADYTF. The CDR3 DNA is TGTGCCAGCAGCAACGCCGGGACAAAGGCAGACTACACCTTC.

This chain uses TRBV20-1 with TRBJ1-2; the D is unclear. This CDR3 comprises 13 residues. V lost 3 bases and J lost 4, with 12 bases in between. Germline CDR1 reads DFQATT; CDR2 reads SNEGSKA (reference sequence). The DNA for the CDR3 is TGCAGTGCTAGTTTGAGGTTGTCCTATGGCTACACCTTC. It translates to CSASLRLSYGYTF.

The V gene is TRBV2, the J gene TRBJ1-1; 8 bases map to TRBD1. The CDR3 is made up of 17 amino acids. CDR1 and CDR2 (germline): SNHLY, FYNNEI. Germline trimming cut 2 bases from V and 1 base from J; bases unmatched to any gene: 9. The CDR3 region is CASSELTGARWNTEAFF. In DNA, the CDR3 is TGTGCCAGCAGTGAACTGACAGGGGCGAGGTGGAACACTGAAGCTTTCTTT.

The chain employs TRBV19 and TRBJ2-1; 10 bases are a match to TRBD2. The germline gives CDR1 LNHDA, CDR2 SQIVND (reference sequence). The CDR3 is 18 residues long. With 3 bases clipped from V and 0 bases from J, the junction kept 8 bases outside the gene matches. CDR3 amino acids: CASSISPSGGPSYNEQFF. In DNA, the CDR3 is TGTGCCAGTAGTATCTCTCCTAGCGGGGGACCCTCCTACAATGAGCAGTTCTTC.

The V and J genes are TRBV4-3 and TRBJ2-1; D might be TRBD1 (5 bases). The CDR3 is made up of 17 amino acids. Deletions cut 0 bases from V and 5 bases from J, with 17 bases between. Germline CDR1 and CDR2: LGHNA and YSLEER. The chain's CDR3 is CASSQDSGVQGNNEQFF. CDR3 DNA: TGCGCCAGCAGCCAAGACTCCGGTGTCCAGGGCAACAATGAGCAGTTCTTC.

The chain joins TRBV19 to TRBJ1-5, with D perhaps TRBD1 (6 bases). Germline-derived CDR1 and CDR2 are LNHDA and SQIVND (reference sequence). Trimming removed 3 bases at V and 5 bases at J, with 11 bases between. This CDR3 spans 14 amino acids. The CDR3 DNA follows: TGTGCCAGTAGTATCGTCAGGGGAGATCAGCCCCAGCATTTT. It codes for CASSIVRGDQPQHF.

This clone was observed once. DNA for the CDR3: TGCAGTGCCCCTACGAGGAGTCGGCAGTTCTTC. It translates to CSAPTRSRQFF. The chain couples TRBV20-1 to TRBJ2-1; no firm D call. CDR1 is DFQATT and CDR2 is SNEGSKA in the germline V gene (reference sequence). The germline V and J ends were trimmed by 6 bases and 12 bases, with 15 bases remaining between them. The CDR3 sequence is 11 residues long.

V usage is TRBV10-3 and J usage is TRBJ2-5; TRBD1 matches at 7 bases. V gave up 6 bases and J gave up 1 base; unmatched junction bases: 2. The CDR3 totals 13 residues. CDR1 is ENHRY, CDR2 SYGVKD, per germline. The CDR3 protein is CAIRTGVQETQYF. Written as DNA, the CDR3 is TGTGCCATCAGAACAGGGGTCCAAGAGACCCAGTACTTC.

The V gene is TRBV28, the J gene TRBJ2-6; D is unresolved. Trimming removed 3 bases from V and 0 bases from J, with 6 bases in between. Germline values: CDR1 MDHEN, CDR2 SYDVKM. This CDR3 is 15 amino acids long. The chain's CDR3 is CASSLGSSGANVLTF. The DNA for the CDR3 is TGTGCCAGCAGTTTGGGCAGCTCTGGGGCCAACGTCCTGACTTTC.

The chain combines TRBV15 with TRBJ1-3; TRBD1 is a possible D gene (6 bases). Germline V gene sequence: CDR1 LNHNV, CDR2 YYDKDF (reference sequence). V gave up 5 bases and J gave up 2 bases, with 16 bases separating them. The CDR3 length is 16 residues. The CDR3 region is CATSPWTADAGNTIYF. DNA of the CDR3: TGTGCCACCAGCCCCTGGACAGCAGACGCTGGAAACACCATATATTTT.

The chain has TRBV5-4 and TRBJ2-5; 10 bases agree with TRBD1. V lost 3 bases and J lost 6; bases outside the gene matches: 8. CDR1 and CDR2 (germline): SGHNT, YYREEE (reference sequence). This CDR3 comprises 15 residues. This CDR3 reads CASSSRGQGSKTQYF. DNA for the CDR3: TGTGCCAGCAGCTCACGGGGACAGGGGAGCAAGACCCAGTACTTC.

The rearrangement uses TRBV28 and TRBJ2-5; 7 bases fit TRBD1. The CDR3 contains 14 residues. Germline lookup yields CDR1 MDHEN and CDR2 SYDVKM. V was pared by 3 bases and J by 7 bases, with 8 bases of the junction left unmatched. The chain's CDR3 is CASSFSRDSVTQYF. The CDR3 DNA sequence: TGTGCCAGCAGTTTCTCACGGGACAGCGTGACCCAGTACTTC.

V gene TRBV28 combines with J gene TRBJ1-1; 7 bases fit TRBD1. The J segment lost 0 bases and the V segment lost 6 bases, leaving 4 bases of the junction unmatched. Germline values: CDR1 MDHEN, CDR2 SYDVKM. The CDR3 runs to 14 residues. The CDR3: CASRSGGLNTEAFF. CDR3 DNA: TGTGCCAGCAGGTCAGGGGGTTTGAACACTGAAGCTTTCTTT.

This clone was recorded only once. The rearrangement uses TRBV29-1 and TRBJ2-5; 9 nucleotides match TRBD1. The germline V gene has CDR1 SQVTM and CDR2 ANQGSEA. V was pared by 6 bases and J by 6 bases, with 8 bases of the junction left unmatched. There are 13 residues in the CDR3. The CDR3 protein is CSVELTGGKTQYF. CDR3 DNA: TGCAGCGTGGAATTGACAGGGGGTAAGACCCAGTACTTC.